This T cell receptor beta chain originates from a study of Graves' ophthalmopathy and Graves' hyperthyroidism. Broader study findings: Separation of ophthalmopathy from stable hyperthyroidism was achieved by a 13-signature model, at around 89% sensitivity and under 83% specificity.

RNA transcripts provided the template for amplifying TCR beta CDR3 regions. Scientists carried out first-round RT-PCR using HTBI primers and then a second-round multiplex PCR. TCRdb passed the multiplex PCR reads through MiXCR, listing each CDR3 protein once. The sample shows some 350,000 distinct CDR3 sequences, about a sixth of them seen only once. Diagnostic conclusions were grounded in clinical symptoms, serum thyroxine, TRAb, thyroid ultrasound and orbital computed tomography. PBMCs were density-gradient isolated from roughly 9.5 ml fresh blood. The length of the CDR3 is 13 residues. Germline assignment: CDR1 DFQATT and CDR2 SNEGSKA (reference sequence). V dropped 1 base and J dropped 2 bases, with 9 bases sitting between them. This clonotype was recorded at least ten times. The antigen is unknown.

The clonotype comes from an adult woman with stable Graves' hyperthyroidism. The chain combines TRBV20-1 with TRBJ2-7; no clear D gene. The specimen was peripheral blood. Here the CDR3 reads CSARVQHAYEQYF. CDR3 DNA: TGCAGTGCTAGAGTACAGCATGCCTACGAGCAGTACTTC.